The source of this T cell receptor beta chain is a study of T cell changes during pregnancy in multiple sclerosis. The method was immunoSEQ multiplex PCR; TCRdb's version includes in-frame clones alone and lacks a portion of them. The sample carries about 44,000 clones, 90% recorded once. This receptor was obtained from a female donor with multiple sclerosis, enrolled in a pregnancy study. The source was CD4+ T cells from peripheral blood mononuclear cells, collected before pregnancy.

CDR3: CASSSGGPLRYGYTF. The CDR3 coding sequence is TGTGCCAGCAGTTCTGGGGGCCCGCTTCGCTATGGCTACACCTTC. The V gene is TRBV6-5, the J gene TRBJ1-2; D possibly corresponds to TRBD1 (6 bases). Germline assignment: CDR1 MNHEY and CDR2 SVGAGI. This CDR3 is 15 amino acids long. V shed 4 bases and J shed 4 bases, with 16 bases lying between them.